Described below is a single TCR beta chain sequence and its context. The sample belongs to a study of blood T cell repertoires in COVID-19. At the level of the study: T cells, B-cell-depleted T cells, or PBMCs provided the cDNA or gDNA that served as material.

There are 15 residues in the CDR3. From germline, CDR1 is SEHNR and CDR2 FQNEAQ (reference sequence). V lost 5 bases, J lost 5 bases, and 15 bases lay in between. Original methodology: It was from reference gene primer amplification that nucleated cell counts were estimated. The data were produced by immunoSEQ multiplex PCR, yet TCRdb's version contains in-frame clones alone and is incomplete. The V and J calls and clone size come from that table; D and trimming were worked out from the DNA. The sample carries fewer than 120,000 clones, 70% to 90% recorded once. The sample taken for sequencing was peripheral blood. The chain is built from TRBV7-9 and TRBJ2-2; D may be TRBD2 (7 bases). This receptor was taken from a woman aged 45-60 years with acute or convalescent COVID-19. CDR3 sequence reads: CASSPGRGATGELFF. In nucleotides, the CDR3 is TGTGCCAGCAGCCCCGGTCGGGGGGCGACCGGGGAGCTGTTTTTT.